The 4 T cell receptor beta chains in this list originate from one sample, sequenced in a study of early T cells in non-severe SARS-CoV-2 infection. Using its own MiXCR run on the 5' RACE reads, TCRdb lists one record per CDR3 protein. The sample records about 66,000 distinct CDR3 sequences, 8% to 9.5% being singletons. The sample taken for sequencing was whole blood. These TCRs come from an adult who was a healthcare worker with PCR-confirmed SARS-CoV-2 infection or an uninfected control (not recorded which).

The chain links TRBV27 to TRBJ1-1; unclear D gene. Germline CDR1 MNHEY, CDR2 SMNVEV (reference sequence). Trimming pared 2 bases from V and 3 bases from J, leaving 7 bases between. CDR3 length equals 13 residues. CDR3 amino acids: CASSLGSDTEAFF. In DNA, the CDR3 is TGTGCCAGCAGTTTAGGATCGGACACTGAAGCTTTCTTT.

This clonotype was seen many times. The V and J genes are TRBV20-1 and TRBJ2-3; the D gene is possibly TRBD1 (5 bases). Looked up from germline, CDR1 is DFQATT and CDR2 is SNEGSKA (reference sequence). V was trimmed by 6 bases and J by 3 bases, leaving 13 bases between them. The CDR3 consists of 13 residues. The CDR3 DNA is TGCAGTGCCACCAGGGTAGAGACAGATACGCAGTATTTT. Residues: CSATRVETDTQYF.

This chain connects TRBV20-1 to TRBJ2-5; 13 bases agree with TRBD2. The ends lost 5 bases at V and 5 bases at J; junction bases unmatched: 8. Germline CDR1 DFQATT, CDR2 SNEGSKA (reference sequence). CDR3 size: 15 residues. CDR3 protein: CSAQRTSGSGETQYF. The CDR3 bases are TGCAGTGCTCAGAGGACTAGCGGGAGTGGCGAGACCCAGTACTTC.

This clonotype was seen at least ten times. This chain uses TRBV6-2 or TRBV6-3 with TRBJ1-1; no definite D call. V shed 0 bases and J shed 0 bases, with 8 bases lying between them. CDR1 and CDR2 (germline): MNHEY, SVGEGT. This CDR3 spans 15 amino acids. CDR3 nucleotide sequence: TGTGCCAGCAGTTACTCGTTGGGAATGAACACTGAAGCTTTCTTT. This codes for CASSYSLGMNTEAFF.